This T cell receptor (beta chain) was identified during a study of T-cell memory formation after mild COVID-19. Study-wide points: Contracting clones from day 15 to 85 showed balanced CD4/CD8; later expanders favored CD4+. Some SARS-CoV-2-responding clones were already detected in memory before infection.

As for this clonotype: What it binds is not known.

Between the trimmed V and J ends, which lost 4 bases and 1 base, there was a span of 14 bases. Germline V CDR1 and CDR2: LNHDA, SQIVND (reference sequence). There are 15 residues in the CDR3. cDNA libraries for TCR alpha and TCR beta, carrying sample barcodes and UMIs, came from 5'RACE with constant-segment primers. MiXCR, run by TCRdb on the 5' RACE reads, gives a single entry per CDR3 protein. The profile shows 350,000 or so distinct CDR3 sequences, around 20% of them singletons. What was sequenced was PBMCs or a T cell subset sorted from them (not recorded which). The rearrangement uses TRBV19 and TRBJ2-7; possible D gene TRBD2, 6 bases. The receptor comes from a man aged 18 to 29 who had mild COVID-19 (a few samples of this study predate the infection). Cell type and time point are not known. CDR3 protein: CASSKGGSGSYEQYF. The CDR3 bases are TGTGCCAGTAGTAAGGGAGGCTCGGGGTCCTACGAGCAGTACTTC.